This TCR beta chain is drawn from a study of T cell repertoires in cytomegalovirus infection. Trimming removed 6 bases from V and 4 bases from J, with 16 bases in between. The CDR3 runs 14 residues. A single record per CDR3 protein comes from TCRdb applying MiXCR to the reads. The repertoire has 340,000 or so distinct CDR3 sequences, approximately 25% of them found once; the top ten carry less than 15%. This clonotype was counted ten times or more. Antigen specificity is unknown. Study-level points and caveats: There were HLA-C-restricted CMV-specific TCR beta clonotypes dominating the ex vivo response.

The receptor was isolated from a human donor in good health (CMV status not recorded). Some clones in this sample may be carry-over from other donors' samples. The chain couples TRBV12-3 or TRBV12-4 to TRBJ2-7, with a tentative D call TRBD1 (6 bases). The sample here was cultured PBMCs, taken from culture after CMV antigen stimulation. The CDR3 loop reads CASSLPGGKYEQYF. The CDR3 coding sequence is TGTGCCAGCAGCCTACCTGGGGGCAAATACGAGCAGTACTTC.